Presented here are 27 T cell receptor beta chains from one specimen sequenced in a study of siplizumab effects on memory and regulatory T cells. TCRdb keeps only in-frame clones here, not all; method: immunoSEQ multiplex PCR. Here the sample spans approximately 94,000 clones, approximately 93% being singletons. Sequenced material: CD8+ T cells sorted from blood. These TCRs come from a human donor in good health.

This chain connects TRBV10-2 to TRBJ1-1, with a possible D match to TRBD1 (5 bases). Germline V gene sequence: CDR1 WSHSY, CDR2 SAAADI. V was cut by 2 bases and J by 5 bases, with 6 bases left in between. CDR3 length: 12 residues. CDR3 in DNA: TGCGCCAGCAGTGAGGGGGGGACTGAAGCTTTCTTT. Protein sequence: CASSEGGTEAFF.

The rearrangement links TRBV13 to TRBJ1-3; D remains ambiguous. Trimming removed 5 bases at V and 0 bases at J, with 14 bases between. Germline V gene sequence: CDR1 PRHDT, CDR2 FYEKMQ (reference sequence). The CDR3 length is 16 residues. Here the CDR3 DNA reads TGTGCCAGCAGCCCCGGACGGCAATCCTCTGGAAACACCATATATTTT. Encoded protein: CASSPGRQSSGNTIYF. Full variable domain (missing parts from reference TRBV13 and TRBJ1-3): AAGVIQSPRHLIKEKRETATLKCYPIPRHDTVYWYQQGPGQDPQFLISFYEKMQSDKGSIPDRFSAQQFSDYHSELNMSSLELGDSALYFCASSPGRQSSGNTIYFGEGSWLTVV.

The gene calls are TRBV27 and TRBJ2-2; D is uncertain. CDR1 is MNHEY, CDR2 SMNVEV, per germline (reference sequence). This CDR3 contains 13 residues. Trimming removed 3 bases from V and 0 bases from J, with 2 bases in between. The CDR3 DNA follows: TGTGCCAGCAGTTTGTCGAACACCGGGGAGCTGTTTTTT. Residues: CASSLSNTGELFF.

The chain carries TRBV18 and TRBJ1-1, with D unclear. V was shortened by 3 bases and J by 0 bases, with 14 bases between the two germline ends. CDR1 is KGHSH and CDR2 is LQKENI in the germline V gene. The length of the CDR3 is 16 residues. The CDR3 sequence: CASSPTHEGVNTEAFF. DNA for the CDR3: TGTGCCAGCTCACCTACACATGAGGGCGTGAACACTGAAGCTTTCTTT.

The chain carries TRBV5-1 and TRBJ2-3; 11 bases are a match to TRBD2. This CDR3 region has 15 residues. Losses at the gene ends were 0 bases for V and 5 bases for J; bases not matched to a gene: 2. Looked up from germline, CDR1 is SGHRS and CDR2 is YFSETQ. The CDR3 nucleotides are TGCGCCAGCAGCTTGGGTCTAGCGGGGGGAGATACGCAGTATTTT. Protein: CASSLGLAGGDTQYF.

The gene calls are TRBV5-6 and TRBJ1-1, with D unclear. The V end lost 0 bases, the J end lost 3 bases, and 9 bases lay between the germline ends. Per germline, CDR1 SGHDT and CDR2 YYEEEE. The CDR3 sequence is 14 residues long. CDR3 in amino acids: CASSLGGSDTEAFF. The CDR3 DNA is TGTGCCAGCAGCTTGGGCGGGTCAGACACTGAAGCTTTCTTT.

The CDR3 DNA follows: TGCGCCAGCAGCTTATCTGGCGGCGCTCCGAATGAGCAGTTCTTC. Amino acid sequence: CASSLSGGAPNEQFF. The chain carries TRBV5-1 and TRBJ2-1; no reliable D call. The CDR3 has 15 amino acids. Germline CDR1 and CDR2: SGHRS and YFSETQ. The germline V and J ends were trimmed by 2 bases and 7 bases, with 16 bases remaining between them.

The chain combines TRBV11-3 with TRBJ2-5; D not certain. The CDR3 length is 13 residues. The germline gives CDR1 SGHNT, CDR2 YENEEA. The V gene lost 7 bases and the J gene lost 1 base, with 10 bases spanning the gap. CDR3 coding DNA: TGTGCCAGCAACAGACGCCTCCAAGAGACCCAGTACTTC. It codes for CASNRRLQETQYF.

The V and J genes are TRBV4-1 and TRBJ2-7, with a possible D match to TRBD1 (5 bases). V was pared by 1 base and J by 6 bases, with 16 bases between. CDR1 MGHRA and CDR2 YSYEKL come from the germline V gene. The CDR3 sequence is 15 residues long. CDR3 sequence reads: CASSQGGQGMSEQYF. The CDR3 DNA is TGCGCCAGCAGCCAAGGTGGGCAGGGCATGTCCGAGCAGTACTTC.

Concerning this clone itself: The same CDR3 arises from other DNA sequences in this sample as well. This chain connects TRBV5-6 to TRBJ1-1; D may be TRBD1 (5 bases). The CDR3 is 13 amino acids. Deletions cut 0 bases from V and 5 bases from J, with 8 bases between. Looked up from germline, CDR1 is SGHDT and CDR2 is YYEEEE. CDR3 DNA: TGTGCCAGCAGCTTGGGCGGGGGGACTGAAGCTTTCTTT. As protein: CASSLGGGTEAFF.

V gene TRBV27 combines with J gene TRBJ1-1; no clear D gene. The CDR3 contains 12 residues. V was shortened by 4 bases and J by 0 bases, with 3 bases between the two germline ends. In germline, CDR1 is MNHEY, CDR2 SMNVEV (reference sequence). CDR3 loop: CASSSMNTEAFF. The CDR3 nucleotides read TGTGCCAGCAGTTCCATGAACACTGAAGCTTTCTTT.

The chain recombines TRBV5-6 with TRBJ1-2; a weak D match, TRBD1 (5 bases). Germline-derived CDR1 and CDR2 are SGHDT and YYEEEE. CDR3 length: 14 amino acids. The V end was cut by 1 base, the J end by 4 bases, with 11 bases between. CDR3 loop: CASSLIGAGYGYTF. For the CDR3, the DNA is TGTGCCAGCAGCTTGATAGGGGCCGGCTATGGCTACACCTTC.

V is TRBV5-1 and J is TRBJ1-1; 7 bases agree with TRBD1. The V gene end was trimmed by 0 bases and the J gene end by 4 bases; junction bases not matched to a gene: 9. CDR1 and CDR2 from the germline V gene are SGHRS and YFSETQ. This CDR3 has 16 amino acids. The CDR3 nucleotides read TGCGCCAGCAGCTTGGGACAGACCCCAGGGGGCACTGAAGCTTTCTTT. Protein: CASSLGQTPGGTEAFF.

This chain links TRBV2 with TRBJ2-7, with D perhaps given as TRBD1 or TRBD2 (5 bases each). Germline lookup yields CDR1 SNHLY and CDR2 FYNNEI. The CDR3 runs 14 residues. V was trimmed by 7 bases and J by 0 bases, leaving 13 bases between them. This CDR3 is CASNPRGSSYEQYF. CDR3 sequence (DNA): TGTGCCAGCAATCCACGGGGCAGCTCCTACGAGCAGTACTTC.

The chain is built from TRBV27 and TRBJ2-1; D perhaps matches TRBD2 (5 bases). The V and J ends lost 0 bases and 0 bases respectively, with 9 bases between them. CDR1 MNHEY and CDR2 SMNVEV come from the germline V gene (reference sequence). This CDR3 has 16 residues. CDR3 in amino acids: CASSLSSRGSYNEQFF. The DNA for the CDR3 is TGTGCCAGCAGTTTATCCAGTCGGGGCTCCTACAATGAGCAGTTCTTC.

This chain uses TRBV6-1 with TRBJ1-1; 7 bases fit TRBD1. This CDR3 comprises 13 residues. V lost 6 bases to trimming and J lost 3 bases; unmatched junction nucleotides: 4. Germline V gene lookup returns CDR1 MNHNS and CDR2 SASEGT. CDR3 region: CASSDDRDTEAFF. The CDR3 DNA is TGTGCCAGCAGCGACGACAGGGACACTGAAGCTTTCTTT.

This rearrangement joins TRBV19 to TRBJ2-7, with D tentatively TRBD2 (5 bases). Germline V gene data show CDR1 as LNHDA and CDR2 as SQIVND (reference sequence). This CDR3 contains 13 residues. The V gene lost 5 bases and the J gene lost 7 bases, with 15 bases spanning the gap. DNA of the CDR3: TGTGCCAGTAGTTTCGGACTGAGTTCTGAGCAGTACTTC. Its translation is CASSFGLSSEQYF.

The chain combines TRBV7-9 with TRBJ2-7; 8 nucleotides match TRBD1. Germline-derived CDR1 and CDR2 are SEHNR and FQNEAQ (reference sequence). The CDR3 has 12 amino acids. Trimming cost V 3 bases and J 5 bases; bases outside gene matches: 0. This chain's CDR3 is CASSLTGDEQYF. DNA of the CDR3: TGTGCCAGCAGCTTGACAGGGGACGAGCAGTACTTC.

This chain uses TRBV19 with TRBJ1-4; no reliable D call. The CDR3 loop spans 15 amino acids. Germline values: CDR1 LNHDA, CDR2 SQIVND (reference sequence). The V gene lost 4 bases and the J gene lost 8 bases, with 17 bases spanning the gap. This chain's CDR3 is CASSTSVSLNEKLFF. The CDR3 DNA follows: TGTGCCAGTAGTACCTCAGTGTCATTGAACGAAAAACTGTTTTTT.

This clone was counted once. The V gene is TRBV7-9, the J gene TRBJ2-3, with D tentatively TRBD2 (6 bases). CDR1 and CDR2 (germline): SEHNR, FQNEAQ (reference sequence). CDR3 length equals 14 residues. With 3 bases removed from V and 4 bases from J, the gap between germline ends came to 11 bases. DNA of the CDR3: TGTGCCAGCAGCTTCACGGGAGATCCAGATACGCAGTATTTT. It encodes CASSFTGDPDTQYF.

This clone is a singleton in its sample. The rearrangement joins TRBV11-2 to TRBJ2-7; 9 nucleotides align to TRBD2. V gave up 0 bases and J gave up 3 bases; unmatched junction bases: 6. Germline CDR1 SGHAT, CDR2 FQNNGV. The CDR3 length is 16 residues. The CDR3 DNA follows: TGTGCCAGCAGCTTAGAGTTAGCGGGAGATTTCTACGAGCAGTACTTC. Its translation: CASSLELAGDFYEQYF.

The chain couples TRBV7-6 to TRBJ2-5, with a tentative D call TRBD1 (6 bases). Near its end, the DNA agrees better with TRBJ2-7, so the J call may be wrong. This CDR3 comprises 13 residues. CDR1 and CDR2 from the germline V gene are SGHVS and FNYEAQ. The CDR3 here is CASSLAGGYEQYF. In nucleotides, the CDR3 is TGTGCCAGCAGCTTAGCAGGGGGCTACGAGCAGTACTTC.

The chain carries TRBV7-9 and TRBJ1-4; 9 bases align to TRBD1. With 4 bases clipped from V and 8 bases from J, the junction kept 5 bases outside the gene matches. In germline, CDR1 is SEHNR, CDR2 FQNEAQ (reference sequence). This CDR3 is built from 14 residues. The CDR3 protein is CASSSPTGGEKLFF. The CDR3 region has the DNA TGTGCCAGCAGCTCTCCGACAGGGGGAGAAAAACTGTTTTTT.

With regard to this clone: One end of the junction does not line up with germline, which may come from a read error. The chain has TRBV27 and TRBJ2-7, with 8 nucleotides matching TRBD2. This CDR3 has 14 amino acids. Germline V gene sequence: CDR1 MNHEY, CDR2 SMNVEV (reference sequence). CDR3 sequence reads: CASSFREGSHEQYF. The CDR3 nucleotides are TGTGCCAGCAGTTTTCGGGAGGGCTCCCACGAGCAGTACTTC.

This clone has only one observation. CDR3 protein: CASSHGQGGQPQHF. In DNA, the CDR3 is TGCGCCAGCAGCCACGGGCAGGGCGGGCAGCCCCAGCATTTT. The rearrangement joins TRBV4-1 to TRBJ1-5, with a possible D match to TRBD1 (5 bases). Germline V CDR1 and CDR2: MGHRA, YSYEKL. The CDR3 is 14 amino acids. V lost 3 bases to trimming and J lost 7 bases, with 13 bases between them.

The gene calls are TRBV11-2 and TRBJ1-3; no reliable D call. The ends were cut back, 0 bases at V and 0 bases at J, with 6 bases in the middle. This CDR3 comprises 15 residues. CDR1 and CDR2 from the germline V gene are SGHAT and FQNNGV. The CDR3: CASSLDPGSGNTIYF. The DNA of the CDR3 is TGTGCCAGCAGCTTAGATCCCGGCTCTGGAAACACCATATATTTT.

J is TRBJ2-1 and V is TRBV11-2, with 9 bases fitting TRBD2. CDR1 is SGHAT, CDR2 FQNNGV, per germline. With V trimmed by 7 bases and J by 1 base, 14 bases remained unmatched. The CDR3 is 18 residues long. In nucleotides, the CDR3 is TGTGCCAGCACCGTTACTTTGACTAGCGGATCGTCCTACAATGAGCAGTTCTTC. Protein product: CASTVTLTSGSSYNEQFF.